The source of this TCR beta chain is a study of T cell repertoires in cytomegalovirus infection. On the study more broadly: Public TCR beta signatures marked donors with CMV infection and the matching HLA. Study-wide results and limits: In two of eight donors, the top clonotype was HLA-C-restricted CMV-specific.

About this clonotype itself: Antigen: not known.

TCRdb fed the reads into MiXCR, producing one record per CDR3 protein. The profile covers 180,000 or so distinct CDR3 sequences, with 15% to 20% appearing a single time and about 25% taken by the ten largest. The V gene's germline CDR1 is MDHEN and CDR2 SYDVKM. CDR3 length: 11 residues. V lost 1 base to trimming and J lost 5 bases, with 2 bases between them. The sample comprised CD8+ T cells from PBMCs. This sequence originates from a human donor in good health (CMV status not recorded). Some clones in this sample may be carry-over from other donors' samples. The chain has TRBV28 and TRBJ1-1; D remains unclear. The CDR3: CASSLLTEAFF. CDR3 in DNA: TGTGCCAGCAGTTTATTGACTGAAGCTTTCTTT.